This TCR beta chain was retrieved from a study of blood T cell repertoires in COVID-19 (dated by TCRdb to about 2020). Study-level background: The collaborator samples originated in the United States, Italy and Spain and spanned the acute and convalescent phases of COVID-19. Deeply sampled blood TCRbeta repertoires from subjects exposed to, actively infected with, or recovered from COVID-19 were included in the dataset. The material from the prospective study consisted of cDNA or gDNA derived from T cells, B-cell-depleted T cells, or PBMCs. Where HLA class I and class II types were available, the types were taken from metadata supplied by the sample provider, not from assay-based typing. Nearly every sample came with metadata listing a de-identified subject ID, COVID-19 status, age in years and sex. The samples were drawn from the first 160 participants of the ongoing ImmuneRACE study and from roughly 1,300 subjects provided by 6 global collaborators. The repertoires were released in a freely available public database meant as a resource for research on the immune response to SARS-CoV-2. On the study overall, not on this receptor specifically: The amount of clinical and demographic metadata varied by source and participant and was provided uncurated.

Participants in the prospective study were enrolled through a virtual design, were aged roughly 18 to 90 years, and lived in approximately 25 United States geographic areas. Cohort assignment in the prospective study relied on participant-reported clinical history from a screening survey and a study questionnaire. Recovered participants in ImmuneRACE Cohort 3 were defined by two consecutive negative NP/OP PCR tests, clearance by a healthcare professional, or resolution of symptoms. Mobile phlebotomists in the prospective study collected whole blood, serum and a nasopharyngeal or oropharyngeal swab from every participant. Prospective study participants could optionally give additional blood draws and questionnaires over an approximately 2-month period. Before DNA extraction, blood samples from the prospective study were shipped at room temperature or frozen. In the case of this clone: There is no known antigen for this receptor. Base-call qualities are not available, and no considerably larger clone is one nucleotide away.

CDR1 and CDR2 were assigned from the germline V gene as MDHEN and SYDVKM. The CDR3 covers 13 residues, taking in both the cysteine and the phenylalanine. The only DNA kept is the CDR3, 39 bases in frame from the first base. From V the trimming removes 5 bases and from J it removes 11 bases, while the gene matches leave 9 bases of the junction unaccounted for. TCRbeta CDR3 regions were amplified from genomic DNA using the immunoSEQ Assay, a bias-controlled multiplex PCR. As for the authors' bioinformatics: The number of nucleated cells in each sample was estimated by amplification of reference gene primers within the assay. To quantify the absolute abundance of each unique TCRbeta CDR3 rearrangement, sequence reads were collapsed and filtered. Productive Simpson clonality was computed per sample as the square root of Simpson's diversity index over productive rearrangements. As stored in TCRdb, this immuneACCESS dataset retains in-frame rearrangements with V and J assigned. A fraction of the clones does not appear; measured against another copy, unresolved V genes explain less than half of the discrepancy, and the remainder lacks a known reason. The D gene and trimming were derived from the DNA, and the V and J assignments and clone size from that table. This sample has about 500,000 clones in its table, and 87% of those were observed once. Clones ranked in the top ten supply about 0.75% of the sample.

The rearrangement joined TRBV28 to TRBJ1-5; a stretch of 7 junction bases matches TRBD1. The source of this sequence is a woman aged 18-30 years who had recovered from COVID-19. Material for sequencing was PBMCs or T cells enriched from blood (not recorded which). CDR3 reads: CASSRTGTTAQHF. The nucleotide sequence is TGTGCCAGCAGTCGGACAGGAACAACGGCCCAGCATTTT. Reference TRBV28 and TRBJ1-5 proteins supply the regions before and after the CDR3; the full variable domain is: DVKVTQSSRYLVKRTGEKVFLECVQDMDHENMFWYRQDPGLGLRLIYFSYDVKMKEKGDIPEGYSVSREKKERFSLILESASTNQTSMYLCASSRTGTTAQHFGDGTRLSIL.